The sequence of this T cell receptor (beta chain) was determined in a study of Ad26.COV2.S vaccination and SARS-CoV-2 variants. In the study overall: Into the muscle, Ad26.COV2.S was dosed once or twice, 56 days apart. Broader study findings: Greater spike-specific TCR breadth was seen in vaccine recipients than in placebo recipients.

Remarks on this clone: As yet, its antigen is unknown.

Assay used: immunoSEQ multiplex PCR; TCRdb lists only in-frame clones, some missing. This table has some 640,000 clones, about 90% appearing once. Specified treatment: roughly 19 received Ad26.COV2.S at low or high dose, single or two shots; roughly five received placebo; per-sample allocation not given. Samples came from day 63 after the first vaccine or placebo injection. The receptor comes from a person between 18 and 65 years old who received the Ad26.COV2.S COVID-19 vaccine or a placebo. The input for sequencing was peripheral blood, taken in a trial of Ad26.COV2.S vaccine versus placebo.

CDR3 in amino acids: CASRRLAGSSYEQYF. In nucleotides, the CDR3 is TGTGCCAGCAGAAGACTAGCGGGGAGCTCCTACGAGCAGTACTTC. The chain recombines TRBV2 with TRBJ2-7; 11 nucleotides line up with TRBD2. The germline CDR1 and CDR2 sequences are SNHLY and FYNNEI. This CDR3 comprises 15 residues. Unmatched junction bases numbered 4, after V lost 6 bases and J lost 0 bases.